This TCR beta chain came from a study of shared clonotypes between healthy human individuals. Only in-frame clones appear in the TCRdb table, and some are missing; sequencing was by immunoSEQ multiplex PCR. The repertoire holds 1.5 million to 2.5 million clones, with just under 95% as singletons. V was clipped by 4 bases and J by 4 bases, with 11 bases between them. The germline V gene has CDR1 SEHNR and CDR2 FQNEAQ (reference sequence). CDR3 length: 13 residues. Terminally differentiated effector memory CD45RA+ cells were excluded from the naive CD8 cells, which were CD45RO-negative and positively selected for CCR7.

The sequencing sample was made of naive CD8+ T cells sorted from blood. The receptor comes from a young man in good health. The V gene is TRBV7-9, the J gene TRBJ2-7, with D uncertain. The CDR3 nucleotides read TGTGCCAGCAGCTCCCAAGTTGGTTACGAGCAGTACTTC. Protein sequence: CASSSQVGYEQYF.